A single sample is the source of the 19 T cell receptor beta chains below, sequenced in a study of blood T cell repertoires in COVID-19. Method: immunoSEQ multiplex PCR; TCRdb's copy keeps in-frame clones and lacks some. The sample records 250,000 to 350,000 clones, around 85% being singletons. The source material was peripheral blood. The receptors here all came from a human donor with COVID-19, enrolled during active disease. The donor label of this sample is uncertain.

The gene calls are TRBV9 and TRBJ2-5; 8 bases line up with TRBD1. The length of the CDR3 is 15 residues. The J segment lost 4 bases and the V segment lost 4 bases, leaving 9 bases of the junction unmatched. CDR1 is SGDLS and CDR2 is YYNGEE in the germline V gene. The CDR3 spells CASSPQGAERETQYF. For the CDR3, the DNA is TGTGCCAGCAGCCCCCAGGGGGCGGAAAGAGAGACCCAGTACTTC.

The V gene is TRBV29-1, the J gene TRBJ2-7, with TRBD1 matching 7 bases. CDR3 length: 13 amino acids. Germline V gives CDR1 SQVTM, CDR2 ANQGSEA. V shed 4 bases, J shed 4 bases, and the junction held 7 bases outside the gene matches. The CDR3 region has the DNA TGCAGCGTTGTAGGGGACAGCTTATACGAGCAGTACTTC. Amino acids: CSVVGDSLYEQYF.

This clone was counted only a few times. The CDR3 DNA reads as TGTGCCAGCAGTTTCAACAGGGGAACTGAAGCTTTCTTT. It yields the protein CASSFNRGTEAFF. The J gene is TRBJ1-1, the V gene TRBV12-3 or TRBV12-4; TRBD1 aligns across 7 bases. V was clipped by 3 bases and J by 5 bases; unmatched bases: 3. The CDR3 is 13 residues long.

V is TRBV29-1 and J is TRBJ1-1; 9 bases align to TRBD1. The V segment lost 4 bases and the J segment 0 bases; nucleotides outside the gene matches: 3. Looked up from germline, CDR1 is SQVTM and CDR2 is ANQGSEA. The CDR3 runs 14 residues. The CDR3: CSVGQGGMNTEAFF. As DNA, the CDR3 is TGCAGCGTTGGACAGGGGGGCATGAACACTGAAGCTTTCTTT. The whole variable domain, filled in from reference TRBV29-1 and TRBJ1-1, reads SAVISQKPSRDICQRGTSLTIQCQVDSQVTMMFWYRQQPGQSLTLIATANQGSEATYESGFVIDKFPISRPNLTFSTLTVSNMSPEDSSIYLCSVGQGGMNTEAFFGQGTRLTVV.

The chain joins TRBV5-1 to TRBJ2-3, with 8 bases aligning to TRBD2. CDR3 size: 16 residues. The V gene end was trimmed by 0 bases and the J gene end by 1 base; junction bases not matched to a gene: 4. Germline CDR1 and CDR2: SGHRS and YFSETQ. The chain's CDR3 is CASSLGLTSGTDTQYF. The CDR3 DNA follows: TGCGCCAGCAGCTTGGGCCTGACTAGCGGCACAGATACGCAGTATTTT.

The CDR3 DNA is TGTGCCAGCGCCCGGACTAGCGGGAGCAATGAGCAGTTCTTC. The encoded protein is CASARTSGSNEQFF. The gene calls are TRBV5-5 and TRBJ2-1, with 13 bases matching TRBD2. Germline lookup yields CDR1 SGHKS and CDR2 YYEKEE (reference sequence). J was trimmed by 6 bases and V by 7 bases; bases with no gene match: 4. The CDR3 has 14 amino acids.

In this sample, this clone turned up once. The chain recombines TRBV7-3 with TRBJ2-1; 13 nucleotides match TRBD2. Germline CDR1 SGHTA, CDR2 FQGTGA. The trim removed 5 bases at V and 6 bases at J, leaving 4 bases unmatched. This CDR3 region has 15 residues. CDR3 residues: CASSPGLAGANEQFF. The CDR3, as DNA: TGTGCCAGCAGCCCAGGACTAGCGGGAGCCAATGAGCAGTTCTTC.

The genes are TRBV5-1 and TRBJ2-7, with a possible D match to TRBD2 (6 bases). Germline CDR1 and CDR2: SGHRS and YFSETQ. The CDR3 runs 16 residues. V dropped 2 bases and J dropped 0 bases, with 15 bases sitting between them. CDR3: CASSLGPSEASYEQYF. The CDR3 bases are TGCGCCAGCAGCTTAGGTCCTAGCGAAGCCTCCTACGAGCAGTACTTC.

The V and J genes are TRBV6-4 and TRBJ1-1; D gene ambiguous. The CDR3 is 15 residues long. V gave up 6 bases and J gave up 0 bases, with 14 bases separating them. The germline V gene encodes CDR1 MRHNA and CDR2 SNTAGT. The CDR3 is CASRRFAQLNTEAFF. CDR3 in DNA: TGTGCCAGCAGGAGATTCGCTCAATTGAACACTGAAGCTTTCTTT.

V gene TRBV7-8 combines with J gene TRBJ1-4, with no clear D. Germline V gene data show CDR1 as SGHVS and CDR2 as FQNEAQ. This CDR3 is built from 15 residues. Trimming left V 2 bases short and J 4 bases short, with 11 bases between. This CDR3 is CASSLMRQNNEKLFF. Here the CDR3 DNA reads TGTGCCAGCAGCTTAATGCGGCAGAATAATGAAAAACTGTTTTTT.

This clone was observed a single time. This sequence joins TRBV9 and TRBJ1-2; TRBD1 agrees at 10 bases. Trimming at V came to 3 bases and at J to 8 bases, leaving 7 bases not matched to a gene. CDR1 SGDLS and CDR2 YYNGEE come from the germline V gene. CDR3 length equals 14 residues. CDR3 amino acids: CASSGDRGSGGYTF. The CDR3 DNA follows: TGTGCCAGCAGCGGGGACAGGGGATCGGGGGGCTACACCTTC.

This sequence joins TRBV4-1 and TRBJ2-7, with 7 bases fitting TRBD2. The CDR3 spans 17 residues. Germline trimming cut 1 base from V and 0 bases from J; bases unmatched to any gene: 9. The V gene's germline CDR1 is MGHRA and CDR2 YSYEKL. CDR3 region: CASSQVGASGLSYEQYF. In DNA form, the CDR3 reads TGCGCCAGCAGCCAAGTCGGGGCTAGCGGTCTCTCCTACGAGCAGTACTTC.

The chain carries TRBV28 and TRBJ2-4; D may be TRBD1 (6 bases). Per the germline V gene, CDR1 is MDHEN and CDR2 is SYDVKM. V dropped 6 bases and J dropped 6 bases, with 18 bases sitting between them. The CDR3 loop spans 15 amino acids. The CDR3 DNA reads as TGTGCCAGCAGACTCCGGACAGACCCCTTAAACATTCAGTACTTC. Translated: CASRLRTDPLNIQYF.

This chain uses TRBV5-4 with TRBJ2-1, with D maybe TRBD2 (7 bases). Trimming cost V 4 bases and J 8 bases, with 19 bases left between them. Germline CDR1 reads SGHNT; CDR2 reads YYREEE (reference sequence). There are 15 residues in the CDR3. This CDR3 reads CASSPILGGRDEQFF. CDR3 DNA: TGTGCCAGCAGCCCCATACTAGGGGGGAGGGATGAGCAGTTCTTC.

The CDR3 region is CASSQGGQGRRETQYF. CDR3 DNA: TGTGCCAGCAGCCAAGGAGGACAGGGAAGGCGAGAGACCCAGTACTTC. The chain carries TRBV4-2 and TRBJ2-5; 8 positions match TRBD1. Germline V gives CDR1 LGHNA, CDR2 YNFKEQ. V trimming: 1 base; J trimming: 4 bases; junction bases outside the gene matches: 8. This CDR3 is built from 16 residues.

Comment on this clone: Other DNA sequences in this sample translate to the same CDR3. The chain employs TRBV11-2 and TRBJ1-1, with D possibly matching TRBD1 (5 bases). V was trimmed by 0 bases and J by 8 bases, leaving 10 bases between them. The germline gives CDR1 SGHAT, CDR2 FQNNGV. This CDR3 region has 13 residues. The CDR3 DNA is TGTGCCAGCAGCTTAGACAGGGATAGAGAAGCTTTCTTT. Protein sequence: CASSLDRDREAFF.

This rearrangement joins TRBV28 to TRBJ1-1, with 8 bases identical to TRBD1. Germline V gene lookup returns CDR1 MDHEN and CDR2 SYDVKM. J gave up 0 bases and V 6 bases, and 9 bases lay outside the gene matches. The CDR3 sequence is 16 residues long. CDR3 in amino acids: CASSLPGGFMNTEAFF. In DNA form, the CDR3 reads TGTGCCAGCAGCCTCCCAGGGGGCTTCATGAACACTGAAGCTTTCTTT.

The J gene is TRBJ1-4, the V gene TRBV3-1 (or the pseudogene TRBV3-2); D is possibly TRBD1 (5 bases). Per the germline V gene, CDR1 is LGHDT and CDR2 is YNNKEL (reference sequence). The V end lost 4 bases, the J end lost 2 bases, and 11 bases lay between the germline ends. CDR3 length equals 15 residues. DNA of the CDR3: TGTGCCAGCAGCCGCCCAAGGGGCACTAATGAAAAACTGTTTTTT. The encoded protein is CASSRPRGTNEKLFF.

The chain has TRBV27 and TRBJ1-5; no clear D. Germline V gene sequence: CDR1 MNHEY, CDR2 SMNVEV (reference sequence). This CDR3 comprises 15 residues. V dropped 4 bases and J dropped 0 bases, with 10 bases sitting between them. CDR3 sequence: CASSSASGSNQPQHF. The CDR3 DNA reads TGTGCCAGCAGTTCCGCATCGGGTAGCAATCAGCCCCAGCATTTT.